This T cell receptor (beta chain) emerged from a study of OX40 agonist ivuxolimab in advanced cancers. The study in broad terms: Ivuxolimab was a fully human IgG2 agonistic monoclonal antibody targeting the costimulatory receptor OX40 (CD134). Partial responses occurred in three dose-escalation patients, of whom one had hepatocellular carcinoma and two had cutaneous melanoma. The paper covers the monotherapy dose-escalation part of the phase I ivuxolimab trial, which included N of about 50 patients. Peripheral TCRbeta sequencing aimed to test whether ivuxolimab altered TCR sequence diversity and caused clonal T-cell expansion. Of the roughly 50 dose-escalation patients, hepatocellular carcinoma was present in about 20, melanoma in roughly 15, renal cell carcinoma in 9 and head and neck cancer in 9. In the dose-escalation cohort, more than 75% of patients were male, and the mean age was approximately 55 years, with a range of 23 to 79. Intravenous ivuxolimab was administered to patients every 2 weeks at six dose levels: 0.01, 0.1, 0.3, 1.5, 3 and 10 mg/kg. Prior anti-PD-1, anti-PD-L1 or anti-CTLA-4 therapy was permitted, and about two fifths of dose-escalation patients had received checkpoint inhibitors. Study-level results and caveats: In partial responders in the 0.1-3.0 mg/kg groups, normalized peripheral clonal expansion was found to be among the lowest, especially among CD8+ T cells. After ivuxolimab, more expanded clones were found on average in CD8+ T cells than in CD4+ T cells. Antigen specificity was not determined for the clonally expanded peripheral T cells. Low levels of normalized T-cell clonal expansion were also shown by some nonresponding patients. Clonal expansion of both CD4+ and CD8+ blood T cells was observed from baseline to week 6 at doses 0.1 to 3.0 mg/kg.

Patients with autoimmune disease history or receiving systemic immunosuppression were excluded from the trial. Peripheral blood for TCR sequencing was collected from all dose cohorts at baseline, on cycle 4 day 1, and on cycle 7 day 1. Samples were obtained from an open-label, multicenter, first-in-human phase I dose-escalation trial of ivuxolimab. Adults with locally advanced or metastatic head and neck squamous cell, hepatocellular, melanoma or renal cell carcinoma were enrolled in the trial. Before TCR sequencing, CD4+ and CD8+ T cells were separately sorted from peripheral blood. Trimming removed 3 bases from V and 3 bases from J; the gene matches leave 8 bases unexplained. The germline V gene yields SGHRS for CDR1 and YFSETQ for CDR2. The CDR3, from cysteine to phenylalanine, totals 16 residues. Kept here is only the CDR3 DNA, which spans 48 bases and is read in frame from base 1. For sequencing of the TCRbeta CDR3 region, genomic DNA was extracted from the sorted cells. The immunoSEQ Assay was used for sequencing of TCRbeta CDR3 regions. In its TCRdb copy, this immuneACCESS table keeps in-frame sequences only and misses some clones. Where compared with another copy, unresolved V genes explain less than half of these, and the others have no known cause. This sample lists under 40,000 clones; over 60% were detected once. Approximately 9.8% of the sample comes from the top ten.

Only a few counts were recorded for this clone. Its antigen specificity is not known. Per-nucleotide qualities are absent, and no much larger clonotype sits a single base away. Sequenced material: CD4+ or CD8+ T cells sorted from blood, taken in a trial of the OX40 agonist ivuxolimab. The chain couples TRBV5-1 to TRBJ1-4; 7 bases in the middle match TRBD1. The clonotype comes from an adult with an advanced solid tumor such as melanoma, head and neck, liver or kidney cancer. The CDR3 region: CASSSTQGQSNEKLFF. The nucleotide sequence is given as TGCGCCAGCAGCTCAACGCAGGGACAGTCTAATGAAAAACTGTTTTTT.